A single sample is the source of the 17 T cell receptor beta chains below, sequenced in a study of identical twins. TCRdb reprocessed the 5' RACE reads with MiXCR, giving one entry per CDR3 protein. The data show about 890,000 distinct CDR3 sequences, with 12% seen just once and 1.5% to 2% held by the top ten. The data were also submitted as part of a second study, on yellow fever vaccine responses in identical twins.

Sequenced sample: PBMCs. Source of these receptors: a woman under 30 in good health.

V usage is TRBV20-1 and J usage is TRBJ2-1, with TRBD2 as a possible D gene (5 bases). The V gene lost 1 base and the J gene lost 7 bases, with 11 bases spanning the gap. There are 13 residues in the CDR3. Germline assignment: CDR1 DFQATT and CDR2 SNEGSKA (reference sequence). For the CDR3, the DNA is TGCAGTGCTAGAGGTAGCGTTAGGAATGAGCAGTTCTTC. This codes for CSARGSVRNEQFF.

Concerning this clonotype: Possible read error: a much larger clone is one base away. The chain employs TRBV5-1 and TRBJ2-1; D not certain. Germline CDR1 SGHRS, CDR2 YFSETQ. This CDR3 contains 13 residues. Trimming took 10 bases from V and 7 from J, leaving 18 bases between them. The DNA for the CDR3 is TGCGCCTGCGGTCCCCTAGGAAGGAATGAGCAGTTCTTC. Its translation: CACGPLGRNEQFF.

The chain recombines TRBV15 with TRBJ1-1; D not certain. CDR1 is LNHNV and CDR2 is YYDKDF in the germline V gene (reference sequence). V lost 5 bases and J 0 bases, leaving 7 bases between the germline ends. The CDR3 spans 13 residues. Written as DNA, the CDR3 is TGTGCCACCAGCCTCCTTATGAACACTGAAGCTTTCTTT. The encoded protein is CATSLLMNTEAFF.

In this sample, this clonotype turned up a few times. The chain employs TRBV29-1 and TRBJ2-7; D is perhaps TRBD1 (5 bases). The CDR3 covers 16 residues. Trimming took off 1 base at V and 2 bases at J, with 18 bases between the two ends. CDR1 is SQVTM, CDR2 ANQGSEA, per germline. The CDR3 spells CSVEVGVKGVTYEQYF. The CDR3 DNA reads TGCAGCGTTGAAGTTGGGGTAAAAGGGGTCACCTACGAGCAGTACTTC.

The sample holds many counts of this clonotype. The V gene is TRBV5-1, the J gene TRBJ2-7; 8 nucleotides align to TRBD1. The trim removed 2 bases at V and 5 bases at J, leaving 6 bases unmatched. The germline gives CDR1 SGHRS, CDR2 YFSETQ. The CDR3 length is 14 residues. Here the CDR3 DNA reads TGCGCCAGCAGCTTAGGACAGGGAGGCGACGAGCAGTACTTC. Its translation: CASSLGQGGDEQYF.

In this sample, this clonotype turned up many times. The chain uses TRBV10-3 and TRBJ2-5; 7 bases are a match to TRBD1. The CDR3 covers 13 residues. CDR1 ENHRY and CDR2 SYGVKD come from the germline V gene. V was clipped by 6 bases and J by 4 bases; unmatched bases: 5. In DNA form, the CDR3 reads TGTGCCATCAGGCAGGGGGAAGGAGAGACCCAGTACTTC. The encoded protein is CAIRQGEGETQYF.

This clonotype was seen a handful of times. The rearrangement joins TRBV12-3 or TRBV12-4 to TRBJ2-7; a weak D match, TRBD2 (7 bases). The CDR3 is 14 residues long. V was pared by 6 bases and J by 6 bases, with 18 bases between. CDR3 region: CASSISGGRGEQYV. The DNA for the CDR3 is TGTGCCAGCAGCATTTCGGGGGGCCGAGGCGAGCAGTACGTC.

This clonotype occurred once. J is TRBJ1-2 and V is TRBV5-1; TRBD1 matches at 8 bases. The V and J ends lost 4 bases and 7 bases, in that order; junction bases with no gene match: 3. From germline, CDR1 is SGHRS and CDR2 YFSETQ. The CDR3 is 12 residues long. CDR3 protein: CASSPGGTGYTF. For the CDR3, the DNA is TGCGCCAGCAGCCCAGGGGGCACTGGCTACACCTTC.

There are a few counts of this clonotype. A junction end diverges from the germline sequence, so it may reflect a read error. This chain links TRBV29-1 with TRBJ1-1; D possibly corresponds to TRBD1 (5 bases). The CDR3 extends over 13 amino acids. Germline lookup yields CDR1 SQVTM and CDR2 ANQGSEA. The CDR3 nucleotides read TGCAGCGCGGACACCCCGATGAACACTAAAGCTTTCTTT. Protein product: CSADTPMNTKAFF.

A word on this clonotype: A read error may produce the germline difference seen at one junction end. Here the CDR3 DNA reads TGTGCCAGCAAGTGGGGGGGCAGCACAAATACGCAGTATTTT. Translated, it gives CASKWGGSTNTQYF. The V gene is TRBV28, the J gene TRBJ2-3; D might be TRBD2 (7 bases). This CDR3 comprises 14 residues. Germline assignment: CDR1 MDHEN and CDR2 SYDVKM.

The chain joins TRBV3-1 to TRBJ1-6; D is unresolved. CDR3 length equals 13 residues. With 0 bases removed from V and 9 bases from J, the gap between germline ends came to 6 bases. Germline values: CDR1 LGHDT, CDR2 YNNKEL (reference sequence). The DNA for the CDR3 is TGTGCCAGCAGCCAAGAGCCCGGTTCACCCCTCCACTTT. Translated: CASSQEPGSPLHF.

The V gene is TRBV4-1, the J gene TRBJ2-4; D is uncertain. The CDR3 is 16 residues long. Trimming left V 0 bases short and J 0 bases short, with 9 bases between. CDR1 and CDR2 from the germline V gene are MGHRA and YSYEKL. The CDR3 spells CASSQDGRLAKNIQYF. The CDR3 DNA sequence: TGCGCCAGCAGCCAAGACGGCCGACTAGCCAAAAACATTCAGTACTTC.

This clonotype was counted a few times. The chain links TRBV6-1 to TRBJ2-2, with TRBD1 matching over 7 bases. Germline V gene data show CDR1 as MNHNS and CDR2 as SASEGT. The CDR3 covers 12 residues. The ends lost 10 bases at V and 7 bases at J; junction bases unmatched: 6. CDR3 bases: TGTGCCAACGCAGGGGGAGTCGGGGAGCTGTTTTTT. It encodes CANAGGVGELFF.

CDR3 in amino acids: CASSLGPTRYEQYF. The DNA for the CDR3 is TGTGCCAGCAGTTTGGGTCCAACCCGCTACGAGCAGTACTTC. The chain has TRBV12-3 or TRBV12-4 and TRBJ2-7; D not certain. V was cut by 3 bases and J by 3 bases, with 12 bases left in between. The CDR3 loop spans 14 amino acids.

This rearrangement joins TRBV10-3 to TRBJ2-1, with D uncertain. Trimming stripped 10 bases from V and 2 bases from J, with 12 bases between. This CDR3 is built from 13 residues. From germline, CDR1 is ENHRY and CDR2 SYGVKD. In DNA form, the CDR3 reads TGTGCCACCAAGGCTGGTGCCTACAATGAGCAGTTCTTC. Residues: CATKAGAYNEQFF.

The chain links TRBV2 to TRBJ2-7; TRBD1 matches at 8 bases. CDR1 and CDR2 from the germline V gene are SNHLY and FYNNEI. With 3 bases clipped from V and 6 bases from J, the junction kept 4 bases outside the gene matches. CDR3 length: 13 residues. CDR3 amino acids: CASSDDRGPEQYF. DNA of the CDR3: TGTGCCAGCAGTGACGACAGGGGACCCGAGCAGTACTTC.

The rearrangement joins TRBV5-1 to TRBJ1-6, with 7 bases aligning to TRBD1. Germline CDR1 SGHRS, CDR2 YFSETQ. Trimming took 4 bases from V and 0 from J; bases not matched to a gene: 10. CDR3 length equals 18 residues. The CDR3: CASSEGQTDYSYNSPLHF. The CDR3 DNA follows: TGCGCCAGCAGCGAGGGACAGACCGATTACTCCTATAATTCACCCCTCCACTTT. The full variable domain, in which reference TRBV5-1 and TRBJ1-6 provide the parts outside the CDR3, is KAGVTQTPRYLIKTRGQQVTLSCSPISGHRSVSWYQQTPGQGLQFLFEYFSETQRNKGNFPGRFSGRQFSNSRSEMNVSTLELGDSALYLCASSEGQTDYSYNSPLHFGNGTRLTVT.